The 27 T cell receptor beta chains presented below share a single source sample, sequenced in a study of human versus mouse CDR3 diversity and MHC coevolution. Only in-frame clones appear in the TCRdb table, and some are missing; sequencing was by immunoSEQ multiplex PCR. The sample contains some 60,000 clones, roughly 93% of which appear only once. Sequences were obtained from naive CD4+ T cells from blood. Subset noted: CD45RO-negative CD62L-positive naive CD4 T cells. These receptors came from a person aged 60 to 70 in good health.

This chain connects TRBV19 to TRBJ1-2, with 7 bases lining up with TRBD1. V lost 7 bases to trimming and J lost 8 bases; unmatched junction nucleotides: 10. CDR1 and CDR2 (germline): LNHDA, SQIVND (reference sequence). The CDR3 sequence is 13 residues long. CDR3 loop: CASTGTAVGGYTF. The CDR3 DNA reads TGTGCCAGTACCGGGACAGCGGTCGGGGGCTACACCTTC.

V is TRBV19 and J is TRBJ2-5; 12 nucleotides agree with TRBD1. Germline CDR1 LNHDA, CDR2 SQIVND (reference sequence). Trimming at V came to 4 bases and at J to 7 bases, leaving 4 bases not matched to a gene. The CDR3 covers 14 residues. The CDR3 spells CASSRDRGRGTQYF. The DNA for the CDR3 is TGTGCCAGTAGTAGGGACAGGGGGCGCGGGACCCAGTACTTC.

V gene TRBV5-1 combines with J gene TRBJ2-7; 9 nucleotides match TRBD1. J was trimmed by 7 bases and V by 7 bases; bases with no gene match: 12. The CDR3 loop spans 14 amino acids. Germline lookup yields CDR1 SGHRS and CDR2 YFSETQ. CDR3 DNA sequence: TGCGCCAGCCAACGGGGACAGGGTCTTGGGGAGCAGTACTTC. Translating gives CASQRGQGLGEQYF.

This clone was picked up a small number of times. The chain joins TRBV6-1 to TRBJ1-3; D is ambiguous. V was pared by 5 bases and J by 0 bases, with 11 bases between. Germline CDR1 reads MNHNS; CDR2 reads SASEGT. The CDR3 spans 15 residues. DNA for the CDR3: TGTGCCAGCAGTCCCCCGGGAATCTCTGGAAACACCATATATTTT. This encodes CASSPPGISGNTIYF.

This chain links TRBV7-2 with TRBJ2-1; 7 nucleotides match TRBD1. Germline CDR1 reads SGHTA; CDR2 reads FQGNSA. V shed 4 bases and J 3 bases; nucleotides not matched to a gene: 6. The CDR3 sequence is 15 residues long. The CDR3 DNA is TGTGCCAGCAGCTCGGCCGGGACAGACTACAATGAGCAGTTCTTC. Its protein product is CASSSAGTDYNEQFF.

The rearrangement joins TRBV6-1 to TRBJ2-1; D is possibly TRBD1 (5 bases). Germline lookup yields CDR1 MNHNS and CDR2 SASEGT. This CDR3 comprises 13 residues. V was pared by 3 bases and J by 12 bases, with 15 bases between. CDR3 nucleotide sequence: TGTGCCAGCAGTGAGGGGCTAGGCTCGGGGCAGTTCTTC. Protein: CASSEGLGSGQFF.

V and J are TRBV9 and TRBJ2-7; TRBD1 agrees at 7 bases. The CDR3 runs 15 residues. Trimming removed 4 bases from V and 0 bases from J; junction bases left unmatched: 7. CDR1 is SGDLS, CDR2 YYNGEE, per germline. CDR3 sequence reads: CASSPLTGYSYEQYF. CDR3 coding DNA: TGTGCCAGCAGCCCCCTGACAGGGTACTCCTACGAGCAGTACTTC. Together with reference TRBV9 and TRBJ2-7, the CDR3 gives the full variable domain: DSGVTQTPKHLITATGQRVTLRCSPRSGDLSVYWYQQSLDQGLQFLIQYYNGEERAKGNILERFSAQQFPDLHSELNLSSLELGDSALYFCASSPLTGYSYEQYFGPGTRLTVT.

The rearrangement links TRBV11-2 to TRBJ1-1; D gene uncertain. This CDR3 comprises 11 residues. CDR1 SGHAT and CDR2 FQNNGV come from the germline V gene. Trimming cost V 4 bases and J 5 bases, with 5 bases left between them. The CDR3 DNA sequence: TGTGCCAGCAGCTCGCGTACTGAAGCTTTCTTT. Translation: CASSSRTEAFF.

The chain links TRBV2 to TRBJ2-7; the D gene is possibly TRBD2 (6 bases). The V gene lost 8 bases and the J gene lost 4 bases, with 15 bases spanning the gap. The CDR3 spans 13 residues. Germline V gives CDR1 SNHLY, CDR2 FYNNEI. The CDR3 bases are TGTGCCAGCTCGGGGAGGACCATATACGAGCAGTACTTC. Residues: CASSGRTIYEQYF.

The J gene is TRBJ2-1, the V gene TRBV9; TRBD2 matches at 14 bases. This CDR3 contains 19 residues. The ends lost 0 bases at V and 4 bases at J; junction bases unmatched: 9. Germline CDR1 and CDR2: SGDLS and YYNGEE. The CDR3 loop is CASSVEEGTSGSLYNEQFF. CDR3 coding DNA: TGTGCCAGCAGCGTAGAGGAGGGGACTAGCGGGAGTCTATACAATGAGCAGTTCTTC.

V is TRBV9 and J is TRBJ2-7; D uncertain. Germline V lookup: CDR1 SGDLS, CDR2 YYNGEE. The CDR3 extends over 15 amino acids. Trimming removed 2 bases at V and 1 base at J, with 13 bases between. The CDR3 loop reads CASSVGQSPSYEQYF. The CDR3 DNA reads TGTGCCAGCAGCGTTGGGCAGAGTCCATCCTACGAGCAGTACTTC. Looking up the rest from reference TRBV9 and TRBJ2-7 gives the full variable domain: DSGVTQTPKHLITATGQRVTLRCSPRSGDLSVYWYQQSLDQGLQFLIQYYNGEERAKGNILERFSAQQFPDLHSELNLSSLELGDSALYFCASSVGQSPSYEQYFGPGTRLTVT.

The chain is built from TRBV2 and TRBJ1-2, with D unresolved. The V end lost 6 bases, the J end lost 8 bases, and 13 bases lay between the germline ends. Germline loops: CDR1 SNHLY, CDR2 FYNNEI. The CDR3 sequence is 12 residues long. The CDR3 region is CASSPGSGGYTF. In nucleotides, the CDR3 is TGTGCCAGCAGCCCTGGATCGGGAGGCTACACCTTC.

The CDR3 loop reads CASSPPDLRTGELFF. The CDR3 DNA sequence: TGTGCCAGCTCACCACCGGACTTGCGAACCGGGGAGCTGTTTTTT. This rearrangement joins TRBV18 to TRBJ2-2, with TRBD2 as a possible D gene (5 bases). CDR3 size: 15 residues. The V and J ends lost 0 bases and 5 bases respectively, with 10 bases between them. Looked up from germline, CDR1 is KGHSH and CDR2 is LQKENI.

This chain links TRBV18 with TRBJ2-5; weak D call: TRBD1 (6 bases). Per the germline V gene, CDR1 is KGHSH and CDR2 is LQKENI. V was trimmed by 3 bases and J by 2 bases, leaving 10 bases between them. This CDR3 spans 14 amino acids. Here the CDR3 reads CASSPRTEQETQYF. As DNA, the CDR3 is TGTGCCAGCTCACCGAGGACAGAGCAAGAGACCCAGTACTTC.

This clone was found a few times. This chain uses TRBV5-1 with TRBJ2-1; TRBD2 matches at 9 bases. Germline loops: CDR1 SGHRS, CDR2 YFSETQ. The J segment lost 1 base and the V segment lost 0 bases, leaving 2 bases of the junction unmatched. This CDR3 is built from 16 residues. CDR3 bases: TGCGCCAGCAGCTTGGGCGGGGGGGGGTCCTACAATGAGCAGTTCTTC. Translating it yields CASSLGGGGSYNEQFF.

The chain is built from TRBV7-3 and TRBJ2-1, with no clear D. There are 16 residues in the CDR3. With 5 bases removed from V and 0 bases from J, the gap between germline ends came to 14 bases. From germline, CDR1 is SGHTA and CDR2 FQGTGA. The DNA for the CDR3 is TGTGCCAGCAGCCTCCATCGCGGTAGCTCCTACAATGAGCAGTTCTTC. It codes for CASSLHRGSSYNEQFF.

V and J are TRBV18 and TRBJ2-1; 10 bases line up with TRBD2. CDR1 and CDR2 (germline): KGHSH, LQKENI. This CDR3 spans 17 amino acids. J lost 6 bases, V lost 3 bases, and 11 bases had no gene match. CDR3 coding DNA: TGTGCCAGCTCACCGTGGGGATCTAGCGGGAGAGTCAATGAGCAGTTCTTC. Translated, it gives CASSPWGSSGRVNEQFF.

V usage is TRBV27 and J usage is TRBJ1-1; 9 bases match TRBD1. This CDR3 is 15 amino acids long. Trimming removed 6 bases from V and 5 bases from J; junction bases left unmatched: 10. Germline assignment: CDR1 MNHEY and CDR2 SMNVEV (reference sequence). The CDR3 reads CASSWTGTGLTEAFF. DNA for the CDR3: TGTGCCAGCAGCTGGACCGGGACAGGGTTGACTGAAGCTTTCTTT.

CDR3 region: CASSLIAGEIDTQYF. The CDR3 DNA reads as TGTGCCAGCAGCTTAATAGCGGGAGAGATAGATACGCAGTATTTT. The chain employs TRBV7-2 and TRBJ2-3; TRBD2 matches 9 bases. The germline V gene encodes CDR1 SGHTA and CDR2 FQGNSA. J was trimmed by 5 bases and V by 2 bases; bases with no gene match: 5. The CDR3 runs to 15 residues. The full variable domain, in which reference TRBV7-2 and TRBJ2-3 provide the parts outside the CDR3, is GAGVSQSPSNKVTEKGKDVELRCDPISGHTALYWYRQSLGQGLEFLIYFQGNSAPDKSGLPSDRFSAERTGGSVSTLTIQRTQQEDSAVYLCASSLIAGEIDTQYFGPGTRLTVL.

The sample holds a few counts of this clone. J is TRBJ1-1 and V is TRBV28; 7 bases map to TRBD1. CDR3 length equals 15 residues. Germline V gives CDR1 MDHEN, CDR2 SYDVKM. The V gene end was trimmed by 5 bases and the J gene end by 4 bases; junction bases not matched to a gene: 10. The CDR3 nucleotides are TGTGCCAGCAGTCCTGGACAGGTATTGGGCACTGAAGCTTTCTTT. It yields the protein CASSPGQVLGTEAFF.

The chain recombines TRBV10-1 with TRBJ2-7; possible D gene TRBD1, 6 bases. Trimming removed 3 bases at V and 1 base at J, with 16 bases between. CDR3 size: 16 residues. The germline CDR1 and CDR2 sequences are WNHNN and SYGVQD (reference sequence). CDR3 sequence: CASSDAGTRGSYEQYF. The CDR3 DNA sequence: TGCGCCAGCAGTGATGCCGGGACAAGGGGGTCCTACGAGCAGTACTTC.

The chain links TRBV5-1 to TRBJ2-7; 11 nucleotides align to TRBD2. The CDR3 extends over 16 amino acids. J was trimmed by 2 bases and V by 0 bases; bases with no gene match: 4. The germline V gene has CDR1 SGHRS and CDR2 YFSETQ. In DNA form, the CDR3 reads TGCGCCAGCAGCTTGGAGCCTAGCGGGAGGCCCTACGAGCAGTACTTC. Protein: CASSLEPSGRPYEQYF.

Only one count was recorded for this clone. This chain joins TRBV25-1 and TRBJ1-1; 8 bases fit TRBD1. V lost 6 bases and J lost 4; bases outside the gene matches: 7. The CDR3 consists of 14 residues. CDR1 is MGHDK, CDR2 SYGVNS, per germline. The CDR3 reads CASRRGQVPTEAFF. As DNA, the CDR3 is TGTGCCAGCAGGAGGGGACAGGTACCCACTGAAGCTTTCTTT.

This chain uses TRBV28 with TRBJ1-1; no definite D call. Trimming left V 8 bases short and J 6 bases short, with 19 bases between. The CDR3 length is 14 residues. Germline V lookup: CDR1 MDHEN, CDR2 SYDVKM. The CDR3 nucleotides are TGTGCCAGCCCCAAATTCCGGGGTGCATCTGAAGCTTTCTTT. Translating it yields CASPKFRGASEAFF.

The rearrangement joins TRBV7-2 to TRBJ2-4; maybe TRBD2 (5 bases). V dropped 6 bases and J dropped 7 bases, with 13 bases sitting between them. This CDR3 has 13 amino acids. The germline V gene encodes CDR1 SGHTA and CDR2 FQGNSA. The CDR3 sequence is CASRPPPGNIQYF. The CDR3 nucleotides read TGTGCCAGCAGACCACCCCCGGGGAACATTCAGTACTTC. Based on the CDR3 plus reference TRBV7-2 and TRBJ2-4, the full variable domain is GAGVSQSPSNKVTEKGKDVELRCDPISGHTALYWYRQSLGQGLEFLIYFQGNSAPDKSGLPSDRFSAERTGGSVSTLTIQRTQQEDSAVYLCASRPPPGNIQYFGAGTRLSVL.

The CDR3: CASSLGSHATGELFF. The CDR3 region has the DNA TGTGCCAGCAGCTTAGGCTCACACGCTACCGGGGAGCTGTTTTTT. This chain links TRBV7-2 with TRBJ2-2, with no clear D. This CDR3 contains 15 residues. Deletions cut 1 base from V and 5 bases from J, with 11 bases between. CDR1 is SGHTA and CDR2 is FQGNSA in the germline V gene.

The chain recombines TRBV6-1 with TRBJ2-1, with 10 nucleotides matching TRBD2. Germline V gene lookup returns CDR1 MNHNS and CDR2 SASEGT. Trimming at V came to 5 bases and at J to 8 bases, leaving 3 bases not matched to a gene. This CDR3 contains 13 residues. The CDR3 spells CASSWTSGYEQFF. CDR3 nucleotides: TGTGCCAGCAGTTGGACTAGCGGTTATGAGCAGTTCTTC.